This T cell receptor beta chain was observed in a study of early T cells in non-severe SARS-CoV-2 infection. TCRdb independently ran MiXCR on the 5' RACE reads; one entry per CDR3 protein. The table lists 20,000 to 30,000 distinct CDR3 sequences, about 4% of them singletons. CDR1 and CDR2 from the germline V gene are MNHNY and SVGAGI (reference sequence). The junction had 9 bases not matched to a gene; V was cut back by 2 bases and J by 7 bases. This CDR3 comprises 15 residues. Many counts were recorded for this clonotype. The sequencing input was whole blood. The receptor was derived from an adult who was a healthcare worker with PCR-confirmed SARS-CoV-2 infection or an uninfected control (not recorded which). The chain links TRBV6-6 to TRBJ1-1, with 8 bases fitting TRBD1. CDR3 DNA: TGTGCCAGCAGTTACCCAGGGGGCGGTAGGGATGAAGCTTTCTTT. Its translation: CASSYPGGGRDEAFF.